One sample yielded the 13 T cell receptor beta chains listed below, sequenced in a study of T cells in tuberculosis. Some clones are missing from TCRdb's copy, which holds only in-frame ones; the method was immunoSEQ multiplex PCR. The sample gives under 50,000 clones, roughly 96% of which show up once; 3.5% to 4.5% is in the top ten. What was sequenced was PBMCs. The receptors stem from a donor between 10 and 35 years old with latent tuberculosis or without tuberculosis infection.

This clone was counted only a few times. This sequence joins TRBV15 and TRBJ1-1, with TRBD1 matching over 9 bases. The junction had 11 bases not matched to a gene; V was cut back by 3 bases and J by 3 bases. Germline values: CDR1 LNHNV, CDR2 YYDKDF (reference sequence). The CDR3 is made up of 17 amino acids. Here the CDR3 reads CATSRIQGASGYTEAFF. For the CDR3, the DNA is TGTGCCACCAGCAGGATACAGGGGGCTAGCGGATACACTGAAGCTTTCTTT.

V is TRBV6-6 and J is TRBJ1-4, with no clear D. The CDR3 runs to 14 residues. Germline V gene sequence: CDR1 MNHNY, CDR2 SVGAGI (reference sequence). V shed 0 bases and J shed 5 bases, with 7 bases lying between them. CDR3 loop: CASSYSSGNEKLFF. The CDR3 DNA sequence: TGTGCCAGCAGTTACTCGAGCGGGAATGAAAAACTGTTTTTT.

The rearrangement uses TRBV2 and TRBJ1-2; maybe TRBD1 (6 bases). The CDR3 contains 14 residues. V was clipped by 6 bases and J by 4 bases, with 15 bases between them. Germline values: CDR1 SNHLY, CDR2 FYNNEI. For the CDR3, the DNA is TGTGCCAGCAGCCTTGGACAGATCTCCTATGGCTACACCTTC. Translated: CASSLGQISYGYTF.

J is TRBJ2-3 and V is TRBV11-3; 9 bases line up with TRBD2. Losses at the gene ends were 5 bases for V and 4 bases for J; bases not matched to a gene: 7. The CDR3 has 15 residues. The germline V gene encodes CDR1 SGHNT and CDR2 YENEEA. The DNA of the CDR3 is TGTGCCAGCAGCCTAGGCGGGGGGGTGGCAGATACGCAGTATTTT. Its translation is CASSLGGGVADTQYF.

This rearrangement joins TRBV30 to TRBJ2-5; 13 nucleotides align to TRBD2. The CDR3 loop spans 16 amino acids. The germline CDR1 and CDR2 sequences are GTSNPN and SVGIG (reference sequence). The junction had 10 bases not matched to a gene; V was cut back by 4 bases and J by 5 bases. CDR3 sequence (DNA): TGTGCCTGGAACGAACTAGCGGGGGGGCCAGGGGAGACCCAGTACTTC. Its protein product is CAWNELAGGPGETQYF.

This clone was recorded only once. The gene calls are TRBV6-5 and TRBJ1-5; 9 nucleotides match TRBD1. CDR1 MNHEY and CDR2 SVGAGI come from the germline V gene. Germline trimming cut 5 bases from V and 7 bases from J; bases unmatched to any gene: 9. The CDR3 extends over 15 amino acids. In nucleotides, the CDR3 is TGTGCCAGCAGTCCCGGGGACAGGGTGATGCAGCCCCAGCATTTT. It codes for CASSPGDRVMQPQHF.

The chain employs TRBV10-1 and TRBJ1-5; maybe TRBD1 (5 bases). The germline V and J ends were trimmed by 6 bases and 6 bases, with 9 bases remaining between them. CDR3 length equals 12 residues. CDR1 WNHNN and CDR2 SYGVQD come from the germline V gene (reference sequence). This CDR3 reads CASRRGGQPQHF. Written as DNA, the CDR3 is TGCGCCAGCAGGAGGGGAGGTCAGCCCCAGCATTTT.

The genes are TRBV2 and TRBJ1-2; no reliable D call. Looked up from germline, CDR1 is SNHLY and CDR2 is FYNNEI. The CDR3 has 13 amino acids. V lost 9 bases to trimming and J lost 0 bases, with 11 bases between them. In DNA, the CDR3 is TGTGCCAGTACTAGAGAATCTAACTATGGCTACACCTTC. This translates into CASTRESNYGYTF.

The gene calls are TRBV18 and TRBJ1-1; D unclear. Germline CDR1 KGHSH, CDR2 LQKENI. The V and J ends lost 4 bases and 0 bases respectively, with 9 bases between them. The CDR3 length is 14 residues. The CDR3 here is CASSLTGMNTEAFF. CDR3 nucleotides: TGTGCCAGCTCACTGACGGGAATGAACACTGAAGCTTTCTTT.

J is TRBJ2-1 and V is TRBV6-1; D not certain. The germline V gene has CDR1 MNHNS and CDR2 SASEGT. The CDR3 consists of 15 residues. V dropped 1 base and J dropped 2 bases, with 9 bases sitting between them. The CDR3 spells CASSEGWAAYNEQFF. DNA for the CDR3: TGTGCCAGCAGTGAAGGGTGGGCAGCCTACAATGAGCAGTTCTTC.

The DNA for the CDR3 is TGTGCCTGGGCCCGGGACAATGAGCAGTTCTTC. Its translation: CAWARDNEQFF. V is TRBV30 and J is TRBJ2-1, with D hard to call. The CDR3 has 11 amino acids. V was pared by 5 bases and J by 5 bases, with 7 bases between. The V gene's germline CDR1 is GTSNPN and CDR2 SVGIG (reference sequence).

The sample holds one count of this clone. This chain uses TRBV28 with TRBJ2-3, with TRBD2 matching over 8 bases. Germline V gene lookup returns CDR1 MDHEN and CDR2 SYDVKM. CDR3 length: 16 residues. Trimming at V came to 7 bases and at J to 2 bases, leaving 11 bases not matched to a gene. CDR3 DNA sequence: TGTGCCAGCACCCACCCGCGGGGGGCGATCACAGATACGCAGTATTTT. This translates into CASTHPRGAITDTQYF.

DNA of the CDR3: TGTGCCAGCAGCCACGGATTTGGGTTTACAGGCTACGAGCAGTACTTC. As protein: CASSHGFGFTGYEQYF. This sequence joins TRBV14 and TRBJ2-7, with D tentatively TRBD1 (5 bases). Germline V gene data show CDR1 as SGHDN and CDR2 as FVKESK. CDR3 length: 16 amino acids. The ends were cut back, 3 bases at V and 3 bases at J, with 18 bases in the middle.